The sample holds one count of the clone carrying this T cell receptor beta chain. This entry is derived from a study of OX40 agonist ivuxolimab in advanced cancers. V gave up 1 base and J gave up 9 bases, with 15 bases separating them. The CDR3 totals 15 residues. Per germline, CDR1 SEHNR and CDR2 FQNEAQ (reference sequence). TCRdb's table, derived via immunoSEQ multiplex PCR, lists solely in-frame clones and lacks some. Of 30,000 to 45,000 clones detected, around four fifths appear once; the ten largest clones hold 21%. This sequence was found in an adult with an advanced solid tumor such as melanoma, head and neck, liver or kidney cancer. The chain couples TRBV7-9 to TRBJ2-2, with D tentatively TRBD2 (6 bases). Sequenced here: CD4+ or CD8+ T cells sorted from blood, sampled in a trial of the OX40 agonist ivuxolimab. CDR3 DNA sequence: TGTGCCAGCAGCTTAGATGCGGGGAATACCAGGGAGCTGTTTTTT. Its protein product is CASSLDAGNTRELFF.